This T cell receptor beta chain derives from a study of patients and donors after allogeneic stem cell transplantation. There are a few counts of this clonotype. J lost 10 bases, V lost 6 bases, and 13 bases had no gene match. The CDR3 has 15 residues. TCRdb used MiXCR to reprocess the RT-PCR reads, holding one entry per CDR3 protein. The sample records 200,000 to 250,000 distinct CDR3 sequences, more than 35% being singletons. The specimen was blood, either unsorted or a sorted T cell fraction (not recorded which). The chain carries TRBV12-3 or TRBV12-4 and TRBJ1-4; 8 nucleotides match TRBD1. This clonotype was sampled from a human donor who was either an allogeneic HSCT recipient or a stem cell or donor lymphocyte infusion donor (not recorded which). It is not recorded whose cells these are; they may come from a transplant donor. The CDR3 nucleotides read TGTGCCAGCAGCGCTACGACAGGGGCTATTCCAAAACTGTTTTTT. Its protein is CASSATTGAIPKLFF.